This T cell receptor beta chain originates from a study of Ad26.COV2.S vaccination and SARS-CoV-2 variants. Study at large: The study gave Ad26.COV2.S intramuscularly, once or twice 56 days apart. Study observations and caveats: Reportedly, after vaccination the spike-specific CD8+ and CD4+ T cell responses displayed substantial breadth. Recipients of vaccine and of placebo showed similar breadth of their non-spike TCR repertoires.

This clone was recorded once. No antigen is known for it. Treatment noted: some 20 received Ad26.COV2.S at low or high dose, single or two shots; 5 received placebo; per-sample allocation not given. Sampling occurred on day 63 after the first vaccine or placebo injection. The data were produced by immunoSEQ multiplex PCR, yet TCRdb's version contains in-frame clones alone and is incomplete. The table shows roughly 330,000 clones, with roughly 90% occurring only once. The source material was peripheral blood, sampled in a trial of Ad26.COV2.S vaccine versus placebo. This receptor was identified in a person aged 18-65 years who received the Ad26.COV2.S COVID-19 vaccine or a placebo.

The CDR3 coding sequence is TGTGCCAGCAGTGAACCTCTAGACTACACCTTC. Protein: CASSEPLDYTF. The chain has TRBV6-1 and TRBJ1-2, with D uncertain. The CDR3 has 11 residues. Trimming stripped 2 bases from V and 10 bases from J, with 8 bases between. Per germline, CDR1 MNHNS and CDR2 SASEGT.